This T cell receptor (beta chain) is from a study of patients with pleural tuberculosis. TCRdb used MiXCR to reprocess the reads, holding one entry per CDR3 protein. This table has 29,000 or so distinct CDR3 sequences, more than 15% appearing once. The CDR3 runs 12 residues. Germline V gives CDR1 SGHTA, CDR2 FQGNSA. As regards this clonotype: The junction departs from germline at one end; a sequencing error may be responsible.

This TCR came from a human donor with pleural tuberculosis. Sequenced material: peripheral blood. The J gene is TRBJ1-1, the V gene TRBV7-2; D not certain. For the CDR3, the DNA is TGTGCCAGCAGCTTAACAGAAACTGAAGCTTCCTTT. Protein sequence: CASSLTETEASF. The variable domain in full, completed from reference TRBV7-2 and TRBJ1-1, reads GAGVSQSPSNKVTEKGKDVELRCDPISGHTALYWYRQSLGQGLEFLIYFQGNSAPDKSGLPSDRFSAERTGGSVSTLTIQRTQQEDSAVYLCASSLTETEASFGQGTRLTVV.